The rows below give T cell receptor beta chains drawn from one sample of a study of T cell clones after liver transplantation. Sequencing used immunoSEQ multiplex PCR; TCRdb keeps in-frame clones, though not all of them. The repertoire has about 1,300 clones, 29% of them found once; the top ten carry 22%. Which antigens these TCRs recognize remains unknown. The sample comprised CD8+ T cells from PBMCs cultured with third-party cells. The receptors shown here come from a human patient who received a liver transplant. Some T cells may originate from the graft donor. CDR3s include the opening cysteine and the closing phenylalanine or tryptophan. Each record gives: D gene, J gene, V gene, clone size, CDR3 DNA, CDR3 protein. A D gene is named only where the DNA matches it firmly. The listing skips clone size in some rows; elsewhere it reads once, few, many or a size class.

d_gene: .
j_gene: TRBJ2-7
v_gene: TRBV4-3
abundance: .
CDR3nt: TGCGCCAGCAGCCGCCTACAGGGCAGAGACGAGCAGTACTTC
CDR3aa: CASSRLQGRDEQYF

d_gene: .
j_gene: TRBJ2-3
v_gene: TRBV7-3
abundance: .
CDR3nt: TGTGCCAGCAGCGCTCTGGGGGCGGGGGAACCCACAGATACGCAGTATTTT
CDR3aa: CASSALGAGEPTDTQYF

d_gene: .
j_gene: TRBJ2-2
v_gene: TRBV11-3
abundance: .
CDR3nt: TGTGCCAGCAGCTACGGACGGTATGACACCGGGGAGCTGTTTTTT
CDR3aa: CASSYGRYDTGELFF

d_gene: TRBD1
j_gene: TRBJ2-7
v_gene: TRBV14
abundance: .
CDR3nt: TGTGCCAGCAGCGAACAGGGGGCTTACGAGCAGTACTTC
CDR3aa: CASSEQGAYEQYF

d_gene: .
j_gene: TRBJ2-5
v_gene: TRBV5-4
abundance: .
CDR3nt: TGTGCCAGCAGCCGAAGCGGGCTTCAGGAGACCCAGTACTTC
CDR3aa: CASSRSGLQETQYF

d_gene: TRBD1
j_gene: TRBJ1-2
v_gene: TRBV7-3
abundance: .
CDR3nt: TGTGCCAGCAGCGAAATGACAGGGGAAGGCTACACCTTC
CDR3aa: CASSEMTGEGYTF

d_gene: .
j_gene: TRBJ2-1
v_gene: TRBV7-9
abundance: medium-sized
CDR3nt: TGTGCCAGCAGCTCACCCGCCGGGACACAATTCGGGAATGAGCAGTTCTTC
CDR3aa: CASSSPAGTQFGNEQFF

d_gene: .
j_gene: TRBJ2-1
v_gene: TRBV4-3
abundance: .
CDR3nt: TGCGCCAGCAGCCAAGGGCAGGGCTACTACAATGAGCAGTTCTTC
CDR3aa: CASSQGQGYYNEQFF

d_gene: .
j_gene: TRBJ1-1
v_gene: TRBV25-1
abundance: large
CDR3nt: TGTGCCAGCAGTGAATGGGACACGAACACTGAAGCTTTCTTT
CDR3aa: CASSEWDTNTEAFF

d_gene: .
j_gene: TRBJ1-1
v_gene: TRBV11-3
abundance: once
CDR3nt: TGTGCCAGCAGCTTGAACACTGAAGCTTTCTTT
CDR3aa: CASSLNTEAFF

d_gene: .
j_gene: TRBJ2-7
v_gene: TRBV13
abundance: .
CDR3nt: TGTGCCAGCAGTGGTTCGGACAGAACCTACGAGCAGTACTTC
CDR3aa: CASSGSDRTYEQYF

d_gene: TRBD2
j_gene: TRBJ2-1
v_gene: TRBV27
abundance: .
CDR3nt: TGTGCCAGCAGCCCAGGGACTAGCGGTTACAATGAGCAGTTCTTC
CDR3aa: CASSPGTSGYNEQFF

d_gene: .
j_gene: TRBJ1-2
v_gene: TRBV13
abundance: large
CDR3nt: TGTGCCAGCAGCTCTTGGAGGGGGACTTATGGCTACACCTTC
CDR3aa: CASSSWRGTYGYTF

d_gene: .
j_gene: TRBJ2-2
v_gene: TRBV4-1
abundance: .
CDR3nt: TGCGCCAGCAGCCCCCTGGGGACGTCGAACACCGGGGAGCTGTTTTTT
CDR3aa: CASSPLGTSNTGELFF

d_gene: TRBD1
j_gene: TRBJ2-7
v_gene: TRBV5-5
abundance: few
CDR3nt: TGTGCCAGCAGCGCTGGACAGGGTTCCTACGAGCAGTACTTC
CDR3aa: CASSAGQGSYEQYF

d_gene: TRBD1
j_gene: TRBJ1-2
v_gene: TRBV5-1
abundance: few
CDR3nt: TGCGCCAGCAGCTGGGACAGGGGGCAGGAGGGCTACACCTTC
CDR3aa: CASSWDRGQEGYTF

d_gene: .
j_gene: TRBJ2-1
v_gene: TRBV27
abundance: few
CDR3nt: TGTGCCAGCGTGAGGGGAGGTGCATCCTACAATGAGCAGTTCTTC
CDR3aa: CASVRGGASYNEQFF

d_gene: TRBD1
j_gene: TRBJ1-1
v_gene: TRBV13
abundance: .
CDR3nt: TGCGCCAGCAGCCAAGATGGGTCAGGGGGGACTGAAGCTTTCTTT
CDR3aa: CASSQDGSGGTEAFF

d_gene: .
j_gene: TRBJ2-3
v_gene: TRBV10-1
abundance: .
CDR3nt: TGCGCCAGCAATATGGGAACTAGCACAGATACGCAGTATTTT
CDR3aa: CASNMGTSTDTQYF

d_gene: TRBD1
j_gene: TRBJ2-7
v_gene: TRBV19
abundance: large
CDR3nt: TGTGCCAGTAGTGGCGGGACAGGGGGCTACGAGCAGTACTTC
CDR3aa: CASSGGTGGYEQYF

d_gene: .
j_gene: TRBJ1-5
v_gene: TRBV7-8
abundance: .
CDR3nt: TGTGCCAGCAGACTCGGGGGGATTGCTCAGCCCCAGCATTTT
CDR3aa: CASRLGGIAQPQHF

d_gene: TRBD2
j_gene: TRBJ2-2
v_gene: TRBV6-1
abundance: few
CDR3nt: TGTGCCAGCAGTGGCGGAAGCGGGGGGGCCGGGGAGCTGTTTTTT
CDR3aa: CASSGGSGGAGELFF

d_gene: .
j_gene: TRBJ2-4
v_gene: TRBV6-5
abundance: .
CDR3nt: TGTGCCAGCAGTTACGGGACCCGTCAGTACTTC
CDR3aa: CASSYGTRQYF

d_gene: TRBD1
j_gene: TRBJ2-1
v_gene: TRBV7-2
abundance: few
CDR3nt: TGCGCCAGCAGCCAAGCCCCGTGGACAGGGGGTTACAATGAGCAGTTCTTC
CDR3aa: CASSQAPWTGGYNEQFF

d_gene: .
j_gene: TRBJ2-7
v_gene: TRBV9
abundance: large
CDR3nt: TGTGCCAGCAGCTTCGCGGGAAGTAGCTACGAGCAGTACTTC
CDR3aa: CASSFAGSSYEQYF

d_gene: TRBD1
j_gene: TRBJ2-7
v_gene: TRBV7-2
abundance: few
CDR3nt: TGTGCCAGCAGCTCCCGGGACAGCTCCTACGAGCAGTACTTC
CDR3aa: CASSSRDSSYEQYF

d_gene: .
j_gene: TRBJ2-7
v_gene: TRBV19
abundance: large
CDR3nt: TGTGCCAGTAGTATAGGTGTTGGGGCTTCCTACGAGCAGTACTTC
CDR3aa: CASSIGVGASYEQYF

d_gene: TRBD1
j_gene: TRBJ2-7
v_gene: TRBV11-2
abundance: .
CDR3nt: TGTGCCAGCAGCTTAGAGGCAGGGGGTTCCTACGAGCAGTACTTC
CDR3aa: CASSLEAGGSYEQYF

d_gene: .
j_gene: TRBJ1-2
v_gene: TRBV27
abundance: large
CDR3nt: TGTGCCAGCAGTTTATCGTCGGGGACATATTATGGCTACACCTTC
CDR3aa: CASSLSSGTYYGYTF

d_gene: .
j_gene: TRBJ2-4
v_gene: TRBV28
abundance: few
CDR3nt: TGTGCCAGCAGTTTGTTACAGGGAAACATTCAGTACTTC
CDR3aa: CASSLLQGNIQYF

d_gene: .
j_gene: TRBJ1-2
v_gene: TRBV11-2
abundance: few
CDR3nt: TGTGCCAGCAGCTCCTTACCAGGGACTTATGGCTACACCTTC
CDR3aa: CASSSLPGTYGYTF

d_gene: .
j_gene: TRBJ2-7
v_gene: TRBV30
abundance: .
CDR3nt: TGTGCCTGGAGCCCAGACTCCTACGAGCAGTACTTC
CDR3aa: CAWSPDSYEQYF

d_gene: .
j_gene: TRBJ2-1
v_gene: TRBV27
abundance: few
CDR3nt: TGTGCCAGCAGTCAAGGGGGATGGAGCTACAATGAGCAGTTCTTC
CDR3aa: CASSQGGWSYNEQFF

d_gene: .
j_gene: TRBJ2-7
v_gene: TRBV13
abundance: .
CDR3nt: TGCGCCAGCAGCCAAATAGCGGTGGGCTACGAGCAGTACTTC
CDR3aa: CASSQIAVGYEQYF

d_gene: .
j_gene: TRBJ1-2
v_gene: TRBV5-8
abundance: few
CDR3nt: TGTGCCAGCAGCTACCGGAATGGCTACACCTTC
CDR3aa: CASSYRNGYTF

d_gene: TRBD2
j_gene: TRBJ2-1
v_gene: TRBV27
abundance: medium-sized
CDR3nt: TGTGCCAGCAGTTCGGGGGGTGGGACCTACAATGAGCAGTTCTTC
CDR3aa: CASSSGGGTYNEQFF

d_gene: .
j_gene: TRBJ2-2
v_gene: TRBV7-2
abundance: medium-sized
CDR3nt: TGTGCCAGCAGCTATGGAAGCTACACCGGGGAGCTGTTTTTT
CDR3aa: CASSYGSYTGELFF

d_gene: .
j_gene: TRBJ2-3
v_gene: TRBV27
abundance: few
CDR3nt: TGTGCCACAGGTCCGACTAGCACAGATACGCAGTATTTT
CDR3aa: CATGPTSTDTQYF

d_gene: .
j_gene: TRBJ1-1
v_gene: TRBV27
abundance: .
CDR3nt: TGTGCCAGCAGTGCCGGGGGGACTGAAGCTTTCTTT
CDR3aa: CASSAGGTEAFF

d_gene: .
j_gene: TRBJ2-7
v_gene: TRBV27
abundance: few
CDR3nt: TGTGCCAGCAGTTTATCGGCAGGCAATTACGAGCAGTACTTC
CDR3aa: CASSLSAGNYEQYF

d_gene: TRBD2
j_gene: TRBJ2-1
v_gene: TRBV27
abundance: few
CDR3nt: TGTGCCAGCAGTATGGGGACTAGCGGGTCATACAATGAGCAGTTCTTC
CDR3aa: CASSMGTSGSYNEQFF

d_gene: .
j_gene: TRBJ1-2
v_gene: TRBV7-9
abundance: .
CDR3nt: TGTGCCAGCAGCCGCTATAACACTATCTATGGCTACACCTTC
CDR3aa: CASSRYNTIYGYTF

d_gene: TRBD1
j_gene: TRBJ2-5
v_gene: TRBV7-6
abundance: .
CDR3nt: TGTGCCACAAAGGCAGGGGGCATCGAGACCCAGTACTTC
CDR3aa: CATKAGGIETQYF

d_gene: .
j_gene: TRBJ1-1
v_gene: TRBV5-1
abundance: large
CDR3nt: TGCGCCAGCAGCTTGGGGCAGGGAACCACTGAAGCTTTCTTT
CDR3aa: CASSLGQGTTEAFF

d_gene: .
j_gene: TRBJ1-2
v_gene: TRBV5-5
abundance: medium-sized
CDR3nt: TGTGCCAGCAGCTGGGATTTTCGGGATTACTATGGCTACACCTTC
CDR3aa: CASSWDFRDYYGYTF

d_gene: TRBD2
j_gene: TRBJ2-1
v_gene: TRBV7-9
abundance: medium-sized
CDR3nt: TGTGCCAGCAGCTTATCGGGACTAGCGGGAGGACCCAGCAATGAGCAGTTCTTC
CDR3aa: CASSLSGLAGGPSNEQFF